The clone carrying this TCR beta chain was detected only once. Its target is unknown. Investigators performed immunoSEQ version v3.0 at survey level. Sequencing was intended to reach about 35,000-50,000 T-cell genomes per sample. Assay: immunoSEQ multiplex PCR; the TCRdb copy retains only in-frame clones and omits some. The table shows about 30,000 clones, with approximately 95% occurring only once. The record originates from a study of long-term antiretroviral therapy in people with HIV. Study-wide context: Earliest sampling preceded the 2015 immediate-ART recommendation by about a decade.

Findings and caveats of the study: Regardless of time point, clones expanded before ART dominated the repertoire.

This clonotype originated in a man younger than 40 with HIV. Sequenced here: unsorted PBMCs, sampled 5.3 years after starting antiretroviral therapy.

CDR3 nucleotides: TGTGCCACCAGTAGGACAGGGGAATTAGTCGAGCAGTACTTC. Translating gives CATSRTGELVEQYF. V gene TRBV15 combines with J gene TRBJ2-7; 9 bases align to TRBD1. V dropped 6 bases and J dropped 6; count of bases not matched to a gene: 9. The germline V gene encodes CDR1 LNHNV and CDR2 YYDKDF (reference sequence). This CDR3 contains 14 residues.